Below are 6 T cell receptor beta chains sequenced from a single sample in a study. MiXCR, run by TCRdb on the 5' RACE reads, gives a single entry per CDR3 protein. The sample holds over 25,000 distinct CDR3 sequences; roughly 27% are singletons and the top ten take over 2%. Treg sorting used a CD4+CD25+CD127-/low gate. Sequenced input: tumor-infiltrating Tregs sorted from the breast tumor. The source of these receptors is a female donor with breast cancer.

As for this clonotype: This clone may be a read error of a much larger clone one base away. CDR3 loop: CASRESWLYGYTF. For the CDR3, the DNA is TGCGCCAGCAGGGAGTCATGGCTTTATGGCTACACCTTC. This chain uses TRBV5-1 with TRBJ1-2; D unclear. Germline CDR1 and CDR2: SGHRS and YFSETQ. The CDR3 spans 13 residues. V was pared by 5 bases and J by 5 bases, with 13 bases between.

Worth noting for this clonotype: This may stem from a read error, because a much larger clone lies one nucleotide away. The rearrangement links TRBV20-1 to TRBJ1-1; TRBD1 might be the D (5 bases). This CDR3 comprises 15 residues. Germline CDR1 DFQATT, CDR2 SNEGSKA (reference sequence). The CDR3 DNA is TGCAGTGCGAGCCTTCCAGGGACGGTTGCCACTGGAGCTTTCTTT. Translated, it gives CSASLPGTVATGAFF.

The rearrangement uses TRBV29-1 and TRBJ2-1; possible D gene TRBD2, 6 bases. Deletions cut 5 bases from V and 8 bases from J, with 13 bases between. Germline CDR1 is SQVTM and CDR2 is ANQGSEA. There are 12 residues in the CDR3. The CDR3 loop is CSVRRDEDEQFF. CDR3 nucleotide sequence: TGCAGCGTTCGGAGGGATGAAGATGAGCAGTTCTTC.

This clonotype was seen at least ten times. The rearrangement links TRBV7-3 to TRBJ2-2; D is possibly TRBD2 (5 bases). Germline lookup yields CDR1 SGHTA and CDR2 FQGTGA. V was clipped by 5 bases and J by 7 bases, with 14 bases between them. The CDR3 loop spans 14 amino acids. DNA of the CDR3: TGTGCCAGCAGCCCGAGGGATTGGGTCGGGGAGCTGTTTTTT. This gives the protein CASSPRDWVGELFF.

This clonotype occurred a few times. The CDR3 sequence is CASTSKTSGRGNEQFF. CDR3 nucleotide sequence: TGTGCCAGCACCTCAAAGACTAGCGGGAGAGGTAATGAGCAGTTCTTC. The chain is built from TRBV5-5 and TRBJ2-1; 12 bases are a match to TRBD2. The CDR3 loop spans 16 amino acids. J lost 7 bases, V lost 6 bases, and 11 bases had no gene match. CDR1 and CDR2 (germline): SGHKS, YYEKEE (reference sequence).

This clonotype has at least ten counts. The chain has TRBV5-1 and TRBJ1-2; D remains ambiguous. The CDR3 has 13 amino acids. V lost 3 bases and J 8 bases, leaving 14 bases between the germline ends. Germline V lookup: CDR1 SGHRS, CDR2 YFSETQ. CDR3 in DNA: TGCGCCAGCAGCTCGCTCCAATCAGGCGGCTACACCTTC. It yields the protein CASSSLQSGGYTF.